This T cell receptor (beta chain) was sequenced in a study of cytomegalovirus exposure and HLA in healthy donors (dated by TCRdb to between 2016 and 2019). Study-wide context: An earlier analysis of under 600 of the donors reported more than 250 Gb of sequence data and some 120 million unique TCR beta sequences from roughly 200 million T cells. An early release that covered fewer than 800 HLA-typed donors contained approximately 300 gigabases of sequencing data and around 80 million unique TCR sequences. Of the roughly 390 genotyped donors, around 81% fell in the genetic ancestry cluster associated with self-reported Caucasian donors. The study aimed to test whether cataloging public T cell receptors could reveal signatures of past pathogen exposure. Using immunosequencing, the study profiled T cell repertoires from roughly 650 subjects and related those repertoires to cytomegalovirus serostatus. A separate validation cohort of 90 to 150 different subjects was used in addition to the roughly 700-subject first cohort. To predict cytomegalovirus infection status, the study combined high-throughput TCR immunosequencing, statistical association of individual TCRs with disease status, and machine learning. In a later analysis, previously published TCR beta repertoires from 500 to 750 donors were re-analyzed and high-resolution HLA genotyping was added so that TCR occurrence patterns could be studied. Rather than drawing on any new phenotypic data, the later analysis identified candidate immune exposures from TCR beta sequences and the way those sequences occurred across donors. An earlier analysis of 587 of the donors used high-throughput TCR beta sequencing to judge whether each TCR beta V gene segment behaved as functional or pseudogenic. Donor age, sex, ethnicity and CMV serostatus were collected together with the repertoire data. A later genetic analysis took genome-wide SNP genotypes for about 65% of the 666 donors and used that subset as a discovery cohort. All discovery cohort repertoires had been generated on a single sequencing platform. Both class I and class II loci were covered by HLA typing, at four-digit resolution. The number of donors typed differed by locus, with roughly 629-640 for A, B, C, DRB1 and DQB1, roughly 520 for DQA1, approximately 570 for DPA1, and under 490 for DPB1. Roughly 5 DR-DQ haplotypes were treated as single units for association and clustering because of strong linkage in the cohort. Across around 400 genotyped donors of the cohort, an average of about 250,000 unique TCR beta nucleotide sequences per donor were sequenced, and around 20% of those sequences were non-productive.

Of note for this clone: Its antigen is not yet known. No much larger clone exists at a distance of one base, and base qualities are not known.

Results the study describes overall, beyond this receptor: Strong co-occurrence of HLA alleles, especially DR and DQ, made assigning TCR associations to individual alleles difficult. Several of the top co-occurrence clusters appeared to be linked to parvovirus B19, influenza, CMV and Epstein-Barr virus, according to a later analysis. A later genetic analysis associated a missense DCLRE1C variant with V-gene and J-gene trimming of TCR beta chains, and an independent cohort replicated the association. In the study, 164 TCR beta chains were listed as associated with cytomegalovirus. A further reported finding was that TCR beta sequences accurately predicted the HLA-A and HLA-B alleles for most subjects in the first cohort. In vitro tests confirmed that a few of the cytomegalovirus-associated TCR beta chains recognize cytomegalovirus antigens. HLA typing was unavailable for some donors at each locus, so association tests used only the typed subset. Only TCR beta chains were sequenced in this cohort, and the absence of alpha or paired-chain data limited detectable features. Fewer than 20 rarely observed V segments, including chromosome 9 orphons, were excluded from the earlier analysis of about 500 of the donors because counts were too low. An earlier analysis of approximately 600 of the donors showed that most TCR beta V segments appeared in productive rearrangements either about 87% or about 30% of the time, which broadly matched IMGT annotations. A cluster of highly shared sequence variants was judged likely to represent a technical artifact of the sequencing pipeline. In a later analysis, TCR association rates were found to vary across HLA loci, with the most associated TCRs seen for DRB1 alleles and the fewest for HLA-C alleles. It was suggested by the authors that the approach could potentially be generalized to other disease states and immunological phenotypes. Specific HLA alleles were associated with around 18,000 TCR beta sequences at a false discovery rate of 0.05 in a later analysis. A later analysis found that most CMV-associated TCR beta chains appeared HLA-restricted, with HLA associations seemingly driven largely by CMV exposure. Most TCR sequences were seen in very few donors, while some public TCRs were found in many individuals. In a later analysis, HLA-associated TCR beta chains were found to be more clonally expanded and to have lower generation probabilities than equally common non-associated chains. The classifier was reported to diagnose cytomegalovirus status with high specificity and sensitivity in both the original cohort and the validation cohort. The 87-base-pair reads could not distinguish some IMGT-functional V segments, including TRBV6-2 and TRBV6-3, so those segments were excluded. The presence/absence analyses assumed that sequencing depth was roughly uniform across donors, and that assumption may not be true. According to a later genetic analysis, donors in an Asian-associated ancestry cluster had fewer N-insertions in productive TCRs than the roughly 660-donor mean. CMV serostatus was the only immune exposure information available for the cohort. Linkage disequilibrium might explain the correlated functional status among segregating V segments, but an unknown experimental factor could not be ruled out.

The cohort consisted of hundreds of healthy bone marrow donors. All cohort members were sampled while nominally healthy, although unrecorded immune exposures were likely present. The donor was CMV seronegative and belonged to the group of 352 seronegative cohort members. A peripheral blood sample was provided by each donor, and peripheral blood mononuclear cells were used for TCR beta sequencing. The Qiagen DNeasy Blood Extraction Kit was used to extract genomic DNA from the blood cell samples. The germline V gene sets CDR1 to SGHAT and CDR2 to FQNNGV. The CDR3, cysteine through phenylalanine, is 14 amino acids long. Kept here is only the CDR3 DNA, which spans 42 bases and is read in frame from base 1. V drops 5 bases and J drops 5 bases, leaving 16 bases in between. Library prep was done by the immunoSEQ multiplex PCR assay. For the multiplex PCR, a mixture combining 60 forward primers for TCR Vbeta segments and 13 reverse primers for TCR Jbeta segments was used. Amplification of the CDR3 region of rearranged TCR beta genes was performed with a multiplex PCR assay on genomic DNA. The Illumina HiSeq System was used to sequence the amplified TCR beta libraries as 87-base-pair reads. The original methods were these. Across the 670 or so repertoires, a later analysis counted some 81 million unique TCR beta chains, around 10 million of which were shared by at least two donors. Raw reads were error-corrected and collapsed into unique sequences by a nearest-neighbor algorithm in which closely related sequences were merged to remove PCR and sequencing errors. Alignment of CDR3 sequences to IMGT reference sequences was used to assign V, D and J gene segments. For a sequence to be retained, a match of at least six nucleotides was required to both a V gene segment and a J gene segment. A rearrangement counted as productive if the CDR3 had no stop codons and remained in frame with V and J, and every other rearrangement counted as non-productive. CDR3 was defined by IMGT convention, running from the second conserved V-encoded cysteine to the conserved J-encoded phenylalanine. The earlier analysis of about 500 of the donors excluded sequences that lacked an unambiguous match to a single V gene segment. An earlier analysis of under 750 of the donors called V segments functional above 56.7% productive rearrangements and segregating when the between-donor standard deviation exceeded 5%. A statistical classification framework was developed to diagnose cytomegalovirus status using the catalog of TCR beta chain sequences. In a later analysis, TCR nucleotide sequences were compared against IMGT/GENE-DB human TR gene sequences so that V and J genes could be assigned. In a later analysis, CDR3 sequences and most-parsimonious VDJ recombination scenarios were assigned using the TCRdist pipeline. A later analysis defined each TCR beta chain by its CDR3 amino acid sequence plus V-gene family, and excluded reads lacking a unique V-gene family. A later analysis removed nearly 600 highly shared, low-generation-probability nucleotide sequences to deal with suspected cross-contamination and a sequencing artifact. A later analysis calculated a clonal expansion index for each public chain from normalized within-repertoire ranks of inferred template counts. In a later analysis, generation probabilities were computed using a VDJ recombination model fitted to out-of-frame rearrangements, and the results were checked against IGoR. In a later analysis, TCR-TCR, TCR-HLA and TCR-CMV co-occurrence was scored with hypergeometric tests, and a repertoire-size bias correction was applied to TCR pairs. In a later analysis, false discovery rates were estimated by permuting HLA or CMV assignments 20 times. In a later analysis, co-occurring TCRs were grouped using DBSCAN, with TCRdist sequence similarity added in when clustering inside HLA-allele-positive subsets. Repertoires with fewer than 30,000 or more than 120,000 public chains were left out of co-occurrence clustering, as were five repertoires with anomalous nucleotide sharing. TCRdb took this table from immuneACCESS and kept in-frame rearrangements with V and J called. Such tables lack part of the clones; where checked against another copy, unresolved V genes explain under half of the gap, and the rest is unexplained. V and J calls plus clone size are reproduced from that table; the DNA served to infer D and trimming. In this sample the table shows approximately 110,000 clones, 78% of which occur a single time. The leading ten clones occupy approximately 3.8% of the sample.

The rearrangement joined TRBV11-2 to TRBJ2-7; no confident D gene assignment can be made. The receptor comes from a man aged 35 to 55 in good health and CMV-seronegative. The sample comprised PBMCs. The encoded CDR3 is CASSLNRLVHEQYF. The nucleotide sequence reads TGTGCCAGCAGCCTCAACCGGCTAGTCCACGAGCAGTACTTC.